This T cell receptor beta chain emerged from a study of identifying expanded T cells in peripheral blood. Study observations and caveats: Across healthy donors, higher total template counts meant significantly greater roughly two-week count variance.

The V gene lost 3 bases and the J gene lost 5 bases, with 11 bases spanning the gap. Looked up from germline, CDR1 is MGHRA and CDR2 is YSYEKL. This CDR3 region has 13 residues. This clone was detected only a few times. Antigen unknown. Healthy donors had no documented immune events, such as infections, while sampled. Sequencing was performed with immunoSEQ multiplex PCR; in TCRdb, only in-frame clones are kept and a portion is missing. The sample contains roughly 92,000 clones, 88% of which appear only once. The chain has TRBV4-1 and TRBJ2-7; TRBD2 might be the D (5 bases). The TCR was taken from a person aged 18 to 70 in good health. Material for sequencing was blood. The CDR3 DNA sequence: TGCGCCAGCAGCCACGGGGTATTTAACGAGCAGTACTTC. Protein: CASSHGVFNEQYF.